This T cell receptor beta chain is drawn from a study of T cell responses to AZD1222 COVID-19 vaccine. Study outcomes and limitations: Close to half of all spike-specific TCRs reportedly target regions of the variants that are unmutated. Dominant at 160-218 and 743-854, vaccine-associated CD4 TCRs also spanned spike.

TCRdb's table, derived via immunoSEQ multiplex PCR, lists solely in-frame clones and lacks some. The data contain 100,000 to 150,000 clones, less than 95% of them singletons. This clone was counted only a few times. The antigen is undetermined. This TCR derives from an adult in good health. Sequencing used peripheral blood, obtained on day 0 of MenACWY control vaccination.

The CDR3 protein is CASSYSGQGYEAFF. The CDR3, as DNA: TGTGCCAGCAGTTACTCGGGACAGGGCTATGAAGCTTTCTTT. V gene TRBV6-6 combines with J gene TRBJ1-1; 9 nucleotides line up with TRBD1. V dropped 0 bases and J dropped 7; count of bases not matched to a gene: 3. This CDR3 is 14 amino acids long. Germline-derived CDR1 and CDR2 are MNHNY and SVGAGI (reference sequence).